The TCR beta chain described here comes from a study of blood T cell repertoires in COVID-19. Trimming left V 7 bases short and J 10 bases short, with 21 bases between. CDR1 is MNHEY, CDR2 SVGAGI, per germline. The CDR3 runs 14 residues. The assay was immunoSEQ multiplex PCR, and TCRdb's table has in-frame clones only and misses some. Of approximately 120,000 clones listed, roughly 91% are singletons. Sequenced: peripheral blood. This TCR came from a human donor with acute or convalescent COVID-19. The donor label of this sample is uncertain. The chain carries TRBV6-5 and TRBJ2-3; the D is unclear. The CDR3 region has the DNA TGTGCCAGCATTAAAACCGGAGTCGGTGTTCCGCAGTATTTT. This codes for CASIKTGVGVPQYF.